This TCR beta chain was captured in a study of blood T cells in healthy people across ages. Study-wide findings and caveats: When one million T cells were used, diversity estimates were thought to be underestimates. The percentage of naive T cells correlated strongly with TCR beta diversity.

On this clonotype: Antigen unknown.

With a J-beta primer mix and a sample-barcoded 5' primer, a second PCR ran roughly 6 to 11 cycles. TCRdb independently ran MiXCR on the 5' RACE reads; one entry per CDR3 protein. Among about 800,000 distinct CDR3 sequences, 20% to 25% were seen once, and the ten largest hold approximately 3.7%. Trimming took off 6 bases at V and 10 bases at J, with 16 bases between the two ends. Germline V gene lookup returns CDR1 MDHEN and CDR2 SYDVKM. The CDR3 is 14 amino acids. Separately, the same data were catalogued under a study of T cells of mothers and their children. From that report: The second PCR's M1S primer added sample barcodes and 2-4 random nucleotides.

The material sequenced was blood. This chain links TRBV28 with TRBJ1-6; tentative D call: TRBD1 (6 bases). This clonotype originated in a boy aged 5 to 17 in good health. CDR3 sequence: CASRQQGMSSPLHF. CDR3 DNA: TGTGCCAGCAGGCAACAGGGCATGAGCTCACCCCTCCACTTT.